This T cell receptor beta chain comes out of a study of identical twins (dated by TCRdb to about 2016). For context, the study as a whole: To test whether fetal clonotypes persist, this study deep-sequenced TCR alpha and beta repertoires from monozygotic twins, from unrelated adults of various ages, and from cord blood. To rule out contamination, replicate twin experiments were performed at different times with different library preparation protocols. The study at large found these results: Because the same donors could not be followed over many years, the conclusions relied on cross-sectional statistical analysis. In monozygotic twins, out-of-frame TCR alpha sharing was systematically underestimated by recombination models, although the models agreed with sharing between unrelated individuals. Excess twin sharing in beta out-of-frame sequences was weaker because fewer shared sequences lowered the signal-to-noise ratio. Out-of-frame TCR alpha sequences shared between twins showed an excess of low generation-probability sequences compared with coincidental sharing between unrelated individuals. Abundant cord blood beta clonotypes had fewer insertions, young adult naive repertoires showed a similar but weaker trend, and memory repertoires showed no such trend. Zero-insertion analyses could be partly confounded by invariant T cells such as MAIT and iNKT, although diverse VJ usage argued against such confounding for most clonotypes.

Libraries were built with 5' RACE. TCRdb lists the instrument as Illumina HiSeq 2000. Template switching added a universal primer binding site, and the final cDNA carried a unique molecular identifier that allowed TCR cDNA molecules to be counted accurately. Specific primers in the conserved constant-segment region were used to synthesize first-strand cDNA for the TCR alpha and beta chains. To control for contamination, every cDNA library carried two barcodes: a SMART-Mk sample barcode plus Illumina barcodes. TruSeq adapter sequences, together with Illumina sample barcodes, were added in two successive PCR steps. The Illumina HiSeq platform was used with custom primers to sequence TCR alpha and beta cDNA libraries. Under the source paper's analysis protocol: MiGEC processed the raw reads to extract unique molecular identifiers, while MiXCR was used to determine the CDR3 positions. Recombination models were inferred per individual with the repgenHMM and IGoR tools using an EM algorithm. Shared clonotype analysis was performed with the tcR package in R, normalizing sharing by the product of cloneset sizes. To study raw recombination without the effects of thymic and clonal selection, out-of-frame nonproductive sequences were analyzed. In-frame beta chains were kept once TCRdb had trimmed the public reads at Q25 with fastp and called clones with MiXCR. Rows with a matching CDR3 protein are joined into one entry that keeps the most common DNA and genes. The V and J calls shown here were made by TCRdb, not taken from the authors' results. Counted in this sample were under 800,000 distinct CDR3 sequences; roughly 20% of them appeared once. The ten largest clones add up to roughly 4% of the sample.

Inclusive of the bounding cysteine and phenylalanine, the CDR3 is 13 residues long. Just CDR3 DNA is preserved here, 39 bases in frame from base 1. CDR1 and CDR2, looked up from the germline V gene, are SGHVS and FQNEAQ. The trim is 5 bases for V and 3 bases for J, with a gap of 10 bases between the germline ends. Only healthy Caucasian donors were included. Three pairs of female monozygotic twins, all aged roughly 18 to 30 years, were included in the twin cohort. The RNA used for TCR libraries was isolated from peripheral blood mononuclear cells. The sample holds a few counts of this clonotype. Its antigen specificity is not known. No clone much larger than this one lies a single base away; base qualities are absent. These data also formed part of another study, on T cells expressing NK-cell markers. As described in the second report: Fewer than ten donors provided sorted CD3+CD56+NKG2C+, CD3+CD56+NKG2C- and CD3+CD56-NKG2C+ T-cell subsets, whose TCR beta-chain repertoires were profiled. Seven of the eight sequenced donors were HCMV-seropositive and one was HCMV-seronegative. To restrict sorting to alphabetaTCR-expressing T cells, an anti-gammadeltaTCR antibody was added in several experiments. In several donors, the dominant CD3+CD56+NKG2C+ clonotypes were found to rank among the top 10 CD8+ clonotypes and to make up 1.0-7.0% of CD8+ T cells. Those dominant clonotypes were again the most abundant among CD3+CD56-NKG2C+ cells in a handful of donors, at about 25-60.1%. Whether the expanded NKG2C-expressing T cell clones were specific for HCMV antigens remained unclear. All eight donors whose samples were sequenced were randomly selected healthy volunteers, three of them men and five women. HCMV serostatus was determined by detecting HCMV-specific IgG in serum with a commercial ELISA kit. For a handful of donors, bulk peripheral blood T-cell repertoires were also sequenced from unsorted PBMC. Reads were demultiplexed and grouped by UMI with MIGEC, and clonotypes were assembled and quantified with MiTCR. To exclude erroneous sequences, any TCR cDNA sequence not supported by at least two reads was discarded. The tcR package was used for downstream repertoire analysis, and clonotypes were matched across fractions by CDR3 nucleotide sequence plus V segment. VDJmatch was used to annotate antigen specificity against VDJdb, with one amino acid substitution allowed in CDR3.

Sequenced: PBMCs. In this chain, TRBV7-8 is recombined with TRBJ2-5; confidence is insufficient to name the D gene. This clonotype was obtained from a woman in her late teens or twenties in good health. The CDR3 region reads CASSIYRKETQYF. The bases read TGTGCCAGCAGCATATACAGAAAAGAGACCCAGTACTTC.